The clone carrying this TCR beta chain was picked up a small number of times. Its antigen is unknown. The data derive from a study of T cells after yellow fever vaccination. The overall study: Fractions containing few cells were prepared with SMART-Seq v4 Ultra Low Input.

Trimming removed 1 base at V and 5 bases at J, with 11 bases between. The CDR3 is 15 residues long. Germline V gene data show CDR1 as KGHDR and CDR2 as SFDVKD. Overall study results and limits: Reappearance after the booster was seen for most primary-vaccination clones, at approximately 97% CD4 and 75% to 90% CD8. Abundant clonotypes from the bulk population could get into FACS-sorted repertoires as contaminants.

Researchers made TCR cDNA using 5'RACE template switching, and this step added a universal primer site and UMIs. TCRdb reanalysed the 5' RACE reads using MiXCR and keeps one entry per CDR3 protein. The table records a few hundred thousand distinct CDR3 sequences, roughly a sixth of them present only once. The genes are TRBV24-1 and TRBJ2-1, with D unresolved. The sequenced sample was PBMCs, obtained less than 6 days after the first yellow fever vaccination. The TCR sequence derives from a man between 18 and 35 years old who received the YFV17D yellow fever vaccine. CDR3 DNA sequence: TGTGCCACCAGTGATTTCATGGCAGGCCACAATGAGCAGTTCTTC. Residues: CATSDFMAGHNEQFF.